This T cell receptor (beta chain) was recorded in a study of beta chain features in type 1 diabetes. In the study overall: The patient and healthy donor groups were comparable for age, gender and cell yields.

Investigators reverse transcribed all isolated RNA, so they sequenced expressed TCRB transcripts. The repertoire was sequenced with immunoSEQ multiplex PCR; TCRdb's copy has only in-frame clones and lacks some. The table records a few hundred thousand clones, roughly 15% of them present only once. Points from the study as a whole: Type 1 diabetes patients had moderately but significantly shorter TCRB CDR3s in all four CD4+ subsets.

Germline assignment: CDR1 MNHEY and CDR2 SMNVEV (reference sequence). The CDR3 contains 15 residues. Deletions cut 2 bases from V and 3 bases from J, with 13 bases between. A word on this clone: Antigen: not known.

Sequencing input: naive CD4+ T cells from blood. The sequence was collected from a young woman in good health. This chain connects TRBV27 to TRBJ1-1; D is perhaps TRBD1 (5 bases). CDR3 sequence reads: CASSLTPGRHTEAFF. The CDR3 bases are TGTGCCAGCAGTTTAACCCCAGGGAGGCACACTGAAGCTTTCTTT.